Below, 16 T cell receptor beta chains from the same sample are listed, as sequenced in a study of blood T cell repertoires in COVID-19 (dated by TCRdb to about 2020). Receptor amplification or capture employed the immunoSEQ multiplex PCR assay. TCRdb limited this immuneACCESS table to in-frame rearrangements with V and J called. A share of clones is missing; checked studies link under half to unresolved V genes, and the rest is unexplained. Present in this sample are hundreds of thousands of clones, 70% to 75% of which were seen just once. The ten top clones hold 2.5% to 4% of the sample. The sample taken for sequencing was peripheral blood. The receptor source for this set is a woman over 75 with acute or convalescent COVID-19.

The chain employs TRBV11-2 and TRBJ1-3, with 9 bases that match TRBD1. The V and J ends lost 4 bases and 4 bases, in that order; junction bases with no gene match: 11. This CDR3 comprises 17 residues. CDR1 and CDR2 (germline): SGHAT, FQNNGV. The CDR3 region has the DNA TGTGCCAGCAGCTCACCGGGACAGGGAATTTCAGGAAACACCATATATTTT. Encoded protein: CASSSPGQGISGNTIYF.

The chain joins TRBV6-6 to TRBJ2-3; no firm D call. CDR1 is MNHNY and CDR2 is SVGAGI in the germline V gene (reference sequence). The length of the CDR3 is 13 residues. The ends were cut back, 5 bases at V and 1 base at J, with 7 bases in the middle. The CDR3 sequence is CASSSPGTDTQYF. In DNA form, the CDR3 reads TGTGCCAGCAGTAGCCCCGGCACAGATACGCAGTATTTT.

The V and J genes are TRBV18 and TRBJ2-7, with 7 nucleotides matching TRBD2. In germline, CDR1 is KGHSH, CDR2 LQKENI. Germline trimming cut 5 bases from V and 6 bases from J; bases unmatched to any gene: 1. The CDR3 spans 11 residues. The CDR3 protein is CASSGGGEQYF. CDR3 bases: TGTGCCAGCTCAGGGGGGGGCGAGCAGTACTTC. The whole variable domain, remainder taken from reference TRBV18 and TRBJ2-7, is NAGVMQNPRHLVRRRGQEARLRCSPMKGHSHVYWYRQLPEEGLKFMVYLQKENIIDESGMPKERFSAEFPKEGPSILRIQQVVRGDSAAYFCASSGGGEQYFGPGTRLTVT.

This clone occurred once. The chain uses TRBV30 and TRBJ1-5, with 7 bases fitting TRBD1. This CDR3 contains 15 residues. Germline CDR1 reads GTSNPN; CDR2 reads SVGIG (reference sequence). J lost 8 bases, V lost 0 bases, and 10 bases had no gene match. The CDR3 sequence is CAWSVYGTDSKPQHF. The CDR3 DNA reads TGTGCCTGGAGTGTTTACGGGACAGATAGTAAGCCCCAGCATTTT.

The gene calls are TRBV12-3 or TRBV12-4 and TRBJ2-1; D call uncertain. The V and J ends lost 6 bases and 7 bases respectively, with 10 bases between them. This CDR3 has 12 amino acids. The CDR3 sequence is CASSPGLNEQFF. In nucleotides, the CDR3 is TGTGCCAGCAGCCCCGGTTTGAATGAGCAGTTCTTC.

The rearrangement links TRBV6-4 to TRBJ2-1; 11 nucleotides match TRBD2. Germline V gene lookup returns CDR1 MRHNA and CDR2 SNTAGT. The ends lost 6 bases at V and 5 bases at J; junction bases unmatched: 6. The CDR3 loop spans 15 amino acids. The CDR3 is CASSPGTSGHNEQFF. The CDR3 bases are TGTGCCAGCAGCCCGGGGACTAGCGGTCACAATGAGCAGTTCTTC.

V usage is TRBV6-2 or TRBV6-3 and J usage is TRBJ2-1; D is possibly TRBD2 (5 bases). The CDR3 spans 15 residues. V was clipped by 6 bases and J by 0 bases, with 12 bases between them. Germline lookup yields CDR1 MNHEY and CDR2 SVGEGT. The DNA for the CDR3 is TGTGCCAGCAGCCGCGGACTGAGCTCCTACAATGAGCAGTTCTTC. This gives the protein CASSRGLSSYNEQFF.

This clone was counted only a few times. The chain links TRBV28 to TRBJ1-6, with D perhaps matching TRBD1 (5 bases). The V end lost 3 bases, the J end lost 6 bases, and 15 bases lay between the germline ends. The V gene's germline CDR1 is MDHEN and CDR2 SYDVKM. The CDR3 consists of 16 residues. The CDR3 coding sequence is TGTGCCAGCAGTTTCAGGGTTTGGGTGTCTAATTCACCCCTCCACTTT. It translates to CASSFRVWVSNSPLHF.

There are many counts of this clone. The chain uses TRBV10-3 and TRBJ1-1, with 8 bases lining up with TRBD1. The CDR3 has 13 amino acids. Losses at the gene ends were 6 bases for V and 4 bases for J; bases not matched to a gene: 4. Germline loops: CDR1 ENHRY, CDR2 SYGVKD. DNA for the CDR3: TGTGCCATCAGCGCCGACAGGGGCACTGAAGCTTTCTTT. Protein sequence: CAISADRGTEAFF.

The chain combines TRBV3-1 (or the pseudogene TRBV3-2) with TRBJ2-7, with TRBD1 identical over 8 bases. The CDR3 spans 14 residues. Germline V gives CDR1 LGHDT, CDR2 YNNKEL (reference sequence). V shed 2 bases, J shed 3 bases, and the junction held 3 bases outside the gene matches. As DNA, the CDR3 is TGTGCCAGCAGCCAATCAGGGGGCCACTACGAGCAGTACTTC. This encodes CASSQSGGHYEQYF.

The chain uses TRBV6-1 and TRBJ1-2; no definite D call. CDR3 length equals 15 residues. Germline CDR1 reads MNHNS; CDR2 reads SASEGT. With 0 bases removed from V and 6 bases from J, the gap between germline ends came to 14 bases. CDR3 sequence reads: CASSEANGALNGYTF. CDR3 nucleotides: TGTGCCAGCAGTGAAGCGAACGGAGCCTTGAATGGCTACACCTTC.

The chain uses TRBV6-1 and TRBJ2-7; 7 bases align to TRBD1. There are 16 residues in the CDR3. J lost 1 base, V lost 4 bases, and 10 bases had no gene match. CDR1 and CDR2 from the germline V gene are MNHNS and SASEGT. The CDR3 DNA reads as TGTGCCAGCAGTGGAGAACAGGGGTCACTTTCCTACGAGCAGTACTTC. The encoded protein is CASSGEQGSLSYEQYF.

CDR3 in DNA: TGTGCCAGCAGTCAAGACAGGGGGCCGAACACCGGGGAGCTGTTTTTT. Its translation: CASSQDRGPNTGELFF. The chain uses TRBV6-4 and TRBJ2-2; TRBD1 aligns across 10 bases. Germline V lookup: CDR1 MRHNA, CDR2 SNTAGT. The CDR3 consists of 16 residues. The J segment lost 0 bases and the V segment lost 5 bases, leaving 3 bases of the junction unmatched.

The chain combines TRBV10-3 with TRBJ2-3; TRBD2 agrees at 7 bases. V lost 6 bases, J lost 2 bases, and 8 bases stayed unmatched. CDR1 and CDR2 (germline): ENHRY, SYGVKD. The CDR3 length is 15 residues. The CDR3 DNA follows: TGTGCCATCAGGGGAGACGGGGGGAACACAGATACGCAGTATTTT. This codes for CAIRGDGGNTDTQYF.

V gene TRBV7-9 combines with J gene TRBJ2-1; weak D call: TRBD2 (6 bases). The V gene's germline CDR1 is SEHNR and CDR2 FQNEAQ (reference sequence). Trimming stripped 2 bases from V and 0 bases from J, with 14 bases between. The CDR3 length is 17 residues. The CDR3 loop is CASSLKEGGGSYNEQFF. The DNA of the CDR3 is TGTGCCAGCAGCTTAAAGGAGGGTGGAGGCTCCTACAATGAGCAGTTCTTC.

V usage is TRBV30 and J usage is TRBJ1-4; 9 bases line up with TRBD1. V lost 7 bases and J lost 7; bases outside the gene matches: 7. Germline CDR1 reads GTSNPN; CDR2 reads SVGIG (reference sequence). The CDR3 has 13 amino acids. CDR3 nucleotides: TGTGCCTCCGCCGGACAGGGGAGTGAAAAACTGTTTTTT. Amino acid sequence: CASAGQGSEKLFF.